This T cell receptor beta chain was identified in a study of blood T cells in healthy people across ages. Study outcomes and limitations: Getting older went along with TCR beta diversity per million T cells dropping roughly linearly. PBMC samples, being unsorted, prevented any conclusive comparison of naive and antigen-experienced cells. Naive T cell percentage showed a strong correlation with the diversity of TCR beta.

The CDR3 is made up of 18 amino acids. CDR1 DFQATT and CDR2 SNEGSKA come from the germline V gene (reference sequence). It was with a sample-barcoded 5' primer and a J-beta primer mix that a second PCR of roughly 7 to 12 cycles was run. One entry per CDR3 protein results from TCRdb running MiXCR on the 5' RACE reads. The table has some 1.5 million distinct CDR3 sequences, approximately 28% seen once. A note on this clonotype: Its antigen is not identified. One end of the junction varies from germline; a read error may be responsible.

The people who gave samples were healthy Caucasians from Russia, aged roughly 6 to 95. The J gene is TRBJ2-1, the V gene TRBV20-1; 10 nucleotides agree with TRBD2. The TCR sequence derives from a woman aged 25 to 39 in good health. Sequenced material: blood. In DNA, the CDR3 is TGCAGTGCTAGGGGAAGCGGGGGGGCCTTCCAGTCCTACAATGAGCGGTTCTTC. It yields the protein CSARGSGGAFQSYNERFF.